This T cell receptor (beta chain) derives from a study of blood T cell repertoires in COVID-19. Study-level information: Sources were T cells, B-cell-depleted T cells, or PBMCs; the material itself was cDNA or gDNA.

Germline assignment: CDR1 WSHSY and CDR2 SAAADI. V was trimmed by 10 bases and J by 4 bases, leaving 16 bases between them. CDR3 length equals 13 residues. In the original analysis: Amplified reference gene primers provided the basis for estimating nucleated cell counts. TCRdb's copy holds only in-frame clones and misses some; the assay was immunoSEQ multiplex PCR. The V and J calls and clone size come from that table; D and trimming were worked out from the DNA. The sample contains 310,000 or so clones, 80% to 90% of which appear only once. The sequencing input was peripheral blood. The rearrangement joins TRBV10-2 to TRBJ1-1, with D possibly being TRBD1 (6 bases). This receptor was identified in a man between 50 and 59 years old with active or convalescent COVID-19. As DNA, the CDR3 is TGCGCCACCACAAAGGGGGGGGCCACTGAAGCTTTCTTT. This sequence encodes CATTKGGATEAFF.